This T cell receptor beta chain was sequenced during a study of tumor and adjacent non-tumor tissue in lung cancer. For the study at large: Some 3.9 million productive TCRbeta reads were obtained per sample on average. Overall study results and limits: Significantly higher TCR diversity was found in tumor than normal lung.

RNA was extracted from bulk tissue without any cell sorting. In germline, CDR1 is SGHAT, CDR2 FQNNGV. This CDR3 contains 13 residues. With 9 bases removed from V and 7 bases from J, the gap between germline ends came to 18 bases. For this clonotype: What it binds is not known.

A modified ARM-PCR protocol with three rounds of nested PCR amplified TCRbeta. TCRdb called the multiplex PCR reads again in MiXCR, with one record for every CDR3 protein. Of approximately 100,000 distinct CDR3 sequences listed, 75% were seen once; the top ten hold about 40%. The source of this sequence is a woman aged 55 to 70 with non-small cell lung cancer. Sample: lung tumor tissue. The V call is TRBV11-2, the J call TRBJ1-2; the D gene is possibly TRBD1 (6 bases). In DNA form, the CDR3 reads TGTGCCAGTAGCACTACAGGGATCTCTGGCTACACCTTC. This sequence encodes CASSTTGISGYTF.